A single sample is the source of the 21 T cell receptor beta chains below, sequenced in a study of T cells in Graves' hyperthyroidism and ophthalmopathy. Authors of the study amplified TCR beta CDR3 regions from RNA transcripts. Primed by the HTBI set, a first-round RT-PCR was run on the TCR CDR3. TCRdb re-analysed the multiplex PCR reads in MiXCR, keeping a single row per CDR3 protein. The sample lists hundreds of thousands of distinct CDR3 sequences; roughly 25% were seen once. The sequencing sample was made of blood. The receptors stem from a man aged 50 or older with Graves' hyperthyroidism.

V is TRBV5-4 and J is TRBJ1-1, with D perhaps TRBD1 (5 bases). CDR3 length equals 15 residues. The germline V gene has CDR1 SGHNT and CDR2 YYREEE (reference sequence). Trimming took 4 bases from V and 1 from J, leaving 14 bases between them. The CDR3 loop is CASSGGGTTNTEAFF. For the CDR3, the DNA is TGTGCCAGCAGCGGGGGGGGGACGACGAACACTGAAGCTTTCTTT.

The gene calls are TRBV6-6 and TRBJ2-7, with TRBD1 identical over 7 bases. V dropped 2 bases and J dropped 5; count of bases not matched to a gene: 6. The CDR3 spans 14 residues. CDR1 and CDR2 (germline): MNHNY, SVGAGI (reference sequence). The CDR3 protein is CASSYRGGPHEQYF. In DNA, the CDR3 is TGTGCCAGCAGTTACCGAGGGGGCCCGCACGAGCAGTACTTC.

CDR3 sequence (DNA): TGTGCCAGCAGCCTGGGGTCAACCAAGGACGAGCAGTACTTC. The encoded protein is CASSLGSTKDEQYF. The chain recombines TRBV3-1 with TRBJ2-7; D unresolved. Germline V gives CDR1 LGHDT, CDR2 YNNKEL (reference sequence). This CDR3 is built from 14 residues. V dropped 4 bases and J dropped 5 bases, with 15 bases sitting between them.

Here the CDR3 reads CASSLQGGYYGYTF. CDR3 sequence (DNA): TGTGCCAGTAGTCTACAGGGAGGCTACTATGGCTACACCTTC. This chain links TRBV19 with TRBJ1-2, with D perhaps matching TRBD1 (6 bases). Germline V lookup: CDR1 LNHDA, CDR2 SQIVND (reference sequence). This CDR3 spans 14 amino acids. Trimming pared 5 bases from V and 3 bases from J, leaving 13 bases between.

This clonotype was detected a few times. The chain recombines TRBV20-1 with TRBJ2-7; possibly TRBD2 for D (5 bases). Trimming took 3 bases from V and 0 from J, leaving 15 bases between them. Per the germline V gene, CDR1 is DFQATT and CDR2 is SNEGSKA (reference sequence). The CDR3 loop spans 15 amino acids. CDR3 amino acids: CSARMGSVNSYEQYF. CDR3 DNA: TGCAGTGCTAGGATGGGTAGCGTCAACTCCTACGAGCAGTACTTC.

This clonotype has a handful of counts. The chain joins TRBV20-1 to TRBJ2-7, with a possible D match to TRBD2 (6 bases). CDR1 and CDR2 from the germline V gene are DFQATT and SNEGSKA (reference sequence). V was pared by 5 bases and J by 3 bases, with 14 bases between. The CDR3 runs to 13 residues. CDR3 DNA sequence: TGCAGTGCTGCGGGACGAGGGCTCTACGAGCAGTACTTC. Translated: CSAAGRGLYEQYF.

This clonotype was detected only a few times. The chain uses TRBV11-2 and TRBJ2-1, with 14 bases that match TRBD2. Trimming cost V 1 base and J 6 bases; bases outside gene matches: 14. CDR1 is SGHAT, CDR2 FQNNGV, per germline. This CDR3 is 20 amino acids long. CDR3 DNA sequence: TGTGCCAGCAGCTTAGTGGGGACTAGCGGGAGCTCGCGGCGGGGCAATGAGCAGTTCTTC. Its protein is CASSLVGTSGSSRRGNEQFF.

V usage is TRBV2 and J usage is TRBJ1-6; 8 bases map to TRBD1. Germline V gene lookup returns CDR1 SNHLY and CDR2 FYNNEI. CDR3 length: 17 amino acids. V trimming: 7 bases; J trimming: 3 bases; junction bases outside the gene matches: 11. This chain's CDR3 is CASNSRPGQDYNSPLHF. The CDR3 nucleotides read TGTGCCAGCAATTCTCGCCCGGGACAGGACTATAATTCACCCCTCCACTTT.

The chain carries TRBV20-1 and TRBJ2-7; the match to TRBD2 covers 8 bases. This CDR3 is 16 amino acids long. The ends lost 0 bases at V and 1 base at J; junction bases unmatched: 8. The germline V gene encodes CDR1 DFQATT and CDR2 SNEGSKA (reference sequence). CDR3: CSARDQGGGSSYEQYF. CDR3 coding DNA: TGCAGTGCTAGAGATCAGGGCGGGGGGTCATCCTACGAGCAGTACTTC.

This chain uses TRBV6-5 with TRBJ2-5, with D maybe TRBD2 (5 bases). This CDR3 is 13 amino acids long. Trimming shortened V by 2 bases and J by 6 bases, and 10 bases separated the two germline ends. Per the germline V gene, CDR1 is MNHEY and CDR2 is SVGAGI. CDR3 amino acids: CASSYGSTQTQYF. The CDR3 nucleotides read TGTGCCAGCAGTTACGGGAGCACGCAGACCCAGTACTTC.

V gene TRBV5-5 combines with J gene TRBJ2-1; no definite D call. Germline CDR1 and CDR2: SGHKS and YYEKEE (reference sequence). V was cut by 2 bases and J by 8 bases, with 17 bases left in between. This CDR3 is 15 amino acids long. CDR3: CASSFELLSSDEQFF. DNA of the CDR3: TGTGCCAGCAGCTTTGAACTACTCTCCTCGGATGAGCAGTTCTTC.

This rearrangement joins TRBV5-1 to TRBJ2-2; D is perhaps TRBD1 (6 bases). V was cut by 4 bases and J by 6 bases, with 10 bases left in between. From germline, CDR1 is SGHRS and CDR2 YFSETQ. This CDR3 region has 13 residues. This chain's CDR3 is CASSTGQSGELFF. CDR3 sequence (DNA): TGCGCCAGCAGCACCGGACAGTCCGGGGAGCTGTTTTTT.

The chain uses TRBV29-1 and TRBJ2-6; weak D call: TRBD1 (7 bases). This CDR3 is built from 15 residues. From germline, CDR1 is SQVTM and CDR2 ANQGSEA. V was pared by 6 bases and J by 0 bases, with 12 bases between. In DNA form, the CDR3 reads TGCAGCGTGGGGGGACAGCGCTCTGGGGCCAACGTCCTGACTTTC. Translation gives CSVGGQRSGANVLTF.

This clonotype was detected ten times or more. The rearrangement links TRBV7-9 to TRBJ2-7; 8 bases map to TRBD2. Germline CDR1 SEHNR, CDR2 FQNEAQ (reference sequence). CDR3 length: 13 amino acids. After removal of 5 bases from V and 5 bases from J, the junction contained 5 bases not matched to a gene. The CDR3 region is CASSAGGAHEQYF. The CDR3 DNA follows: TGTGCCAGCAGCGCGGGGGGTGCCCACGAGCAGTACTTC. Variable domain in full (rest from reference TRBV7-9 and TRBJ2-7): DTGVSQNPRHKITKRGQNVTFRCDPISEHNRLYWYRQTLGQGPEFLTYFQNEAQLEKSRLLSDRFSAERPKGSFSTLEIQRTEQGDSAMYLCASSAGGAHEQYFGPGTRLTVT.

This clonotype appeared a few times. The chain recombines TRBV3-1 with TRBJ2-7; 11 bases fit TRBD1. Trimming cost V 4 bases and J 2 bases; bases outside gene matches: 4. The CDR3 totals 15 residues. Germline CDR1 reads LGHDT; CDR2 reads YNNKEL (reference sequence). DNA of the CDR3: TGTGCCAGCAGCCCCGGACAGGGGGCAACCTACGAGCAGTACTTC. It translates to CASSPGQGATYEQYF.

This clonotype was detected only a few times. The chain recombines TRBV27 with TRBJ2-7; possible D gene TRBD2, 6 bases. Germline CDR1 is MNHEY and CDR2 is SMNVEV (reference sequence). V was clipped by 8 bases and J by 5 bases, with 19 bases between them. This CDR3 contains 14 residues. The CDR3 region is CASARASDVHEQYF. The CDR3 DNA reads TGTGCCAGCGCGCGGGCTAGCGACGTCCACGAGCAGTACTTC.

This clonotype was detected a few times. The chain recombines TRBV7-3 with TRBJ1-6, with no clear D. CDR3 length equals 13 residues. V was pared by 5 bases and J by 3 bases, with 5 bases between. The germline V gene has CDR1 SGHTA and CDR2 FQGTGA. The CDR3 here is CASSRDYNSPLHF. For the CDR3, the DNA is TGTGCCAGCAGCCGGGACTATAATTCACCCCTCCACTTT.

This clonotype was found many times. The chain employs TRBV12-3 or TRBV12-4 and TRBJ1-1; tentatively, D is TRBD1 (6 bases). This CDR3 has 12 amino acids. Trimming cost V 6 bases and J 4 bases, with 9 bases left between them. CDR3 sequence: CASRDRITEAFF. Here the CDR3 DNA reads TGTGCCAGCAGGGACAGAATCACTGAAGCTTTCTTT.

This clonotype has only a few counts. The chain recombines TRBV20-1 with TRBJ2-3, with D tentatively TRBD2 (5 bases). Germline loops: CDR1 DFQATT, CDR2 SNEGSKA (reference sequence). The V and J ends lost 5 bases and 0 bases respectively, with 15 bases between them. CDR3 length: 15 amino acids. CDR3 coding DNA: TGCAGTGCTCTCCCGGGAAGCGGAAGCACAGATACGCAGTATTTT. Translated, it gives CSALPGSGSTDTQYF.

This chain uses TRBV20-1 with TRBJ1-1; TRBD1 matches at 8 bases. The CDR3 has 19 amino acids. Per the germline V gene, CDR1 is DFQATT and CDR2 is SNEGSKA (reference sequence). V lost 2 bases to trimming and J lost 5 bases; unmatched junction nucleotides: 22. Written as DNA, the CDR3 is TGCAGTGCTAGATCCCTGCAGGGGGCCAGGATGGGGAAGGGGACTGAAGCTTTCTTT. Translated, it gives CSARSLQGARMGKGTEAFF.

This clonotype was seen only a few times. V gene TRBV12-3 or TRBV12-4 combines with J gene TRBJ2-7, with TRBD1 as a possible D gene (6 bases). There are 14 residues in the CDR3. V was clipped by 6 bases and J by 0 bases, with 12 bases between them. CDR3 DNA sequence: TGTGCCAGCAGGTTGGGGGCGAGCTCCTACGAGCAGTACTTC. This gives the protein CASRLGASSYEQYF.